This T cell receptor (beta chain) was retrieved from a study of T cell changes during pregnancy in multiple sclerosis. Some clones are missing from TCRdb's copy, which holds only in-frame ones; the method was immunoSEQ multiplex PCR. The table records 30,000 to 45,000 clones, over 75% of them present only once. Trimming took 1 base from V and 3 from J, leaving 10 bases between them. The length of the CDR3 is 15 residues. CDR1 is MGHRA, CDR2 YSYEKL, per germline. This sequence joins TRBV4-1 and TRBJ2-4; D ambiguous. This clonotype was obtained from a female donor with multiple sclerosis, enrolled in a pregnancy study. Sequencing was performed on CD4+ T cells from peripheral blood mononuclear cells, taken before pregnancy. The CDR3 DNA sequence: TGCGCCAGCAGCCAAGGGTTGTCCGGCAAAAACATTCAGTACTTC. Translating it yields CASSQGLSGKNIQYF.